This TCR beta chain was sequenced in a study of T cells expressing NK-cell markers. Study information: Source material for TCR beta repertoires consisted of sorted CD3+CD56+NKG2C+, CD3+CD56+NKG2C- and CD3+CD56-NKG2C+ T cells.

For each CDR3 protein, TCRdb gives one entry from its re-call of the 5' RACE reads, without DNA. This sample's clone table lists about 160,000 distinct CDR3 sequences. Whole-study results and caveats: Dominant NKG2C+ clonotypes were found to form about 1.0-7.5% of CD8+ T cells in five to seven donors.

The germline V gene has CDR1 SEHNR and CDR2 FQNEAQ (reference sequence). This CDR3 comprises 17 residues. As regards this clonotype: Its antigen is not known.

The source of this sequence is a woman aged 18 to 75 in good health. The rearrangement links TRBV7-9 to TRBJ2-1; as DNA is missing, the TRBD1 call by TCRdb cannot be tested. The sequencing input was blood T cells: a sorted CD56 or NKG2C T cell subset, CD4+ or CD8+ T cells, or bulk PBMC T cells (not recorded which). The CDR3 sequence: CASSQFSRFYSYNEQFF.